This T cell receptor (beta chain) was found in a study of cytomegalovirus exposure and HLA in healthy donors. Study-level results: In vitro testing confirmed a few CMV-associated chains as specific for CMV antigens. In an earlier analysis, about 87% or about 30%: the productive usage of most TCR beta V segments. TCR beta V- and J-gene trimming was later associated with a missense DCLRE1C variant. TCR beta chains numbering more than 150 were designated cytomegalovirus-associated.

Regarding this clone: Its antigen remains unknown.

Primers for the PCR totalled 60 Vbeta and 13 Jbeta. Produced via immunoSEQ multiplex PCR; TCRdb's table is partial and in-frame only. The repertoire consists of about 140,000 clones, with roughly 71% occurring once and the leading ten covering approximately 1.5%. Germline V gives CDR1 LNHNV, CDR2 YYDKDF (reference sequence). This CDR3 has 17 residues. J gave up 0 bases and V 4 bases, and 6 bases lay outside the gene matches. The sequenced sample consisted of PBMCs. V usage is TRBV15 and J usage is TRBJ2-6; TRBD1 matches at 7 bases. This TCR was sampled from a woman in her 40s in good health and CMV-seronegative. CDR3 in DNA: TGTGCCACCAGCACGGACAGGCGCAACTCTGGGGCCAACGTCCTGACTTTC. This codes for CATSTDRRNSGANVLTF.